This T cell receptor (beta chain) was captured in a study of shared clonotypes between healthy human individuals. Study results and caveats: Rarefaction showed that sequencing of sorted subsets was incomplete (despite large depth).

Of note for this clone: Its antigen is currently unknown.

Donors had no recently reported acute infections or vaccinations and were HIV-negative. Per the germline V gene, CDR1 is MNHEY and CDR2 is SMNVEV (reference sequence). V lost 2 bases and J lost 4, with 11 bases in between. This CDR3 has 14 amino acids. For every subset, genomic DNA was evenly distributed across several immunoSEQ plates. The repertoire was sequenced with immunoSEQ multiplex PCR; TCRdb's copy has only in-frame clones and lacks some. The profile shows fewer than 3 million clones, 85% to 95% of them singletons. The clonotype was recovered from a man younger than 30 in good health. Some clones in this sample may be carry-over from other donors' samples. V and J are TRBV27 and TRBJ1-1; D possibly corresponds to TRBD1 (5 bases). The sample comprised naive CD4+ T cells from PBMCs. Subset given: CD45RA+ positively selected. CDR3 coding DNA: TGTGCCAGCAGTTTAAACGGGGGAGGCACTGAAGCTTTCTTT. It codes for CASSLNGGGTEAFF.